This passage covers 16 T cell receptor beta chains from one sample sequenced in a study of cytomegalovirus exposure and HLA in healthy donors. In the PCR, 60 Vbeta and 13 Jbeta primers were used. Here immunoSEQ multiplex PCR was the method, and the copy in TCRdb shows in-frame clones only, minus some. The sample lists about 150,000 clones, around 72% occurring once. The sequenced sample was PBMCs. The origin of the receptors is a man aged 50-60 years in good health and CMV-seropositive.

This CDR3 reads CASSYATGTGDYTF. DNA for the CDR3: TGTGCCAGCAGTTACGCCACCGGGACAGGTGACTACACCTTC. The rearrangement joins TRBV6-6 to TRBJ1-2; the match to TRBD1 covers 8 bases. CDR1 is MNHNY and CDR2 is SVGAGI in the germline V gene (reference sequence). After removal of 2 bases from V and 10 bases from J, the junction contained 9 bases not matched to a gene. This CDR3 spans 14 amino acids.

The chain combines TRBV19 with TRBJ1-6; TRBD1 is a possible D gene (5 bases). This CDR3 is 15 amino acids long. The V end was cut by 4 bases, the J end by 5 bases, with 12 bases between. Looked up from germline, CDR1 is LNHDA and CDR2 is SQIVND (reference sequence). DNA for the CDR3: TGTGCCAGTAGTAACAGGCCAAGGAATAATTCACCCCTCCACTTT. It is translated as CASSNRPRNNSPLHF.

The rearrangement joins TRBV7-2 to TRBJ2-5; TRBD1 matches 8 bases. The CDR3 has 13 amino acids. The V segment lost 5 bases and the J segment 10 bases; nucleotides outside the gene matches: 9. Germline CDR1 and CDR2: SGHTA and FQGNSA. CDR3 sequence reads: CASSLDTGGDQYF. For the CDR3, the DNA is TGTGCCAGCAGCCTAGACACAGGGGGAGACCAGTACTTC.

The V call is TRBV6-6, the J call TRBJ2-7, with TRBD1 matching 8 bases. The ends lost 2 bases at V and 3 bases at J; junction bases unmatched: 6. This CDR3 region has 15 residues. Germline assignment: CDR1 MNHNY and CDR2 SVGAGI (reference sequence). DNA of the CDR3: TGTGCCAGCAGTTACACCATACAGGGGGGCTACGAGCAGTACTTC. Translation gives CASSYTIQGGYEQYF.

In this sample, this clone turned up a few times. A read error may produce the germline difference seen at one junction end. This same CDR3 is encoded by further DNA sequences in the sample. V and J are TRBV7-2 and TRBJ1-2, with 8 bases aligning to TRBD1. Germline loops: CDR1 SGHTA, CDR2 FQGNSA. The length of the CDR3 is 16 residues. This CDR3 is CASSQDDPTGDYGYTF. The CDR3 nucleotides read TGCGCCAGCAGCCAAGACGACCCGACAGGGGATTATGGCTACACCTTC.

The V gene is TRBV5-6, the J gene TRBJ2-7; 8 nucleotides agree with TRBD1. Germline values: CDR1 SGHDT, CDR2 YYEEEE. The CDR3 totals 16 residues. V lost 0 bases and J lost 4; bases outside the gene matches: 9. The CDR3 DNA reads TGTGCCAGCAGCTTGGAGGGGCGGACAGGGAGGTACGAGCAGTACTTC. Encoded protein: CASSLEGRTGRYEQYF.

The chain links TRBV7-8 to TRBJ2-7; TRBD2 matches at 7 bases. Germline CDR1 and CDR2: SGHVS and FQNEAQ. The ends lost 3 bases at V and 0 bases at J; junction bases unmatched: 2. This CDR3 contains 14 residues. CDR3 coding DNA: TGTGCCAGCAGCTTGGGAGGGGCCTCCTACGAGCAGTACTTC. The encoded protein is CASSLGGASYEQYF.

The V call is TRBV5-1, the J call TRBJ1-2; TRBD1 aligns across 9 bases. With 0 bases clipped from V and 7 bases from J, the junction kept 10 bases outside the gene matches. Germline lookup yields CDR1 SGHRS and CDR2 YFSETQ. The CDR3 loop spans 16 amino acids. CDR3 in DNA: TGCGCCAGCAGCTTGGGTCCCGGGACAGGGAACGGTGGCTACACCTTC. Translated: CASSLGPGTGNGGYTF.

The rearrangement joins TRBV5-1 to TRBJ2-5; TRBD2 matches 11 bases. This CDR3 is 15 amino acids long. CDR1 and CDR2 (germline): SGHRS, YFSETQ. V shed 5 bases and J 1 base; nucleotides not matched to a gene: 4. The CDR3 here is CASRTSGNLQETQYF. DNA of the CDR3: TGCGCCAGCAGGACTAGCGGGAACCTCCAAGAGACCCAGTACTTC.

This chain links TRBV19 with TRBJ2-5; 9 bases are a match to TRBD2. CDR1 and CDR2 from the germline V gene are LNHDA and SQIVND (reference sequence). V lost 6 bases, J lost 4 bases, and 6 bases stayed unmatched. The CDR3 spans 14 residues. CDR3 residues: CASRRGGLGETQYF. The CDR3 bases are TGTGCCAGTAGGCGGGGGGGCCTCGGAGAGACCCAGTACTTC.

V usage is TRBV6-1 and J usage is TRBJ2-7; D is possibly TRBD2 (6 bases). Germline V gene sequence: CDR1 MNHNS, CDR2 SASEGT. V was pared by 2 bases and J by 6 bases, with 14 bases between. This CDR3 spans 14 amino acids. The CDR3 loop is CASSERWSGREQYF. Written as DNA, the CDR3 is TGTGCCAGCAGTGAAAGGTGGAGCGGGCGCGAGCAGTACTTC.

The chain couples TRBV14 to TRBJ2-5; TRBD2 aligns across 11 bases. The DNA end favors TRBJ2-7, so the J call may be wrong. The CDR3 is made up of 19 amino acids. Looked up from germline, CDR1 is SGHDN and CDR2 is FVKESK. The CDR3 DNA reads TGTGCCAGCAGCCAAGAAGGGTATAGCGGGAGGGCCTGGGCTGGCGAGCAGTACTTC. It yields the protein CASSQEGYSGRAWAGEQYF.

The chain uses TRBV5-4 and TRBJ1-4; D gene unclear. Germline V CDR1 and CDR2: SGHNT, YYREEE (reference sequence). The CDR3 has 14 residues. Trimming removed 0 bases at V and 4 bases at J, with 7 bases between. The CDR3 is CASSLGADNEKLFF. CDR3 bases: TGTGCCAGCAGCTTGGGGGCCGATAATGAAAAACTGTTTTTT.

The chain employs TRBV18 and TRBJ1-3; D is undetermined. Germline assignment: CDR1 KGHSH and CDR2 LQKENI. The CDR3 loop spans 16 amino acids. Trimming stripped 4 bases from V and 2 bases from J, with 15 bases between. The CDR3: CASSQSVLVAGNTIYF. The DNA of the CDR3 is TGTGCCAGCTCACAGTCCGTGCTAGTCGCTGGAAACACCATATATTTT.

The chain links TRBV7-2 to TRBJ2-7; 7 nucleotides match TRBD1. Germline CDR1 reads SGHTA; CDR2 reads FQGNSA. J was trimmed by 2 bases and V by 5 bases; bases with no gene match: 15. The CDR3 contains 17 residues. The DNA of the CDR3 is TGTGCCAGCAGCCCACATCGGACAGGCCAATCTACCTACGAGCAGTACTTC. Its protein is CASSPHRTGQSTYEQYF.

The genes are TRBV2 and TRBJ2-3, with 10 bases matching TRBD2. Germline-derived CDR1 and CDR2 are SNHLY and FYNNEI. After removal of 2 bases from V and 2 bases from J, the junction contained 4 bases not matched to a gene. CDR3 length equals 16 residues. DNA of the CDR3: TGTGCCAGCAGTGAAAGAGCGGGGGGGAACACAGATACGCAGTATTTT. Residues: CASSERAGGNTDTQYF.